These 7 T cell receptor beta chains originate from one sample sequenced in a study of OX40 agonist ivuxolimab in advanced cancers. This table comes from immunoSEQ multiplex PCR, and its TCRdb copy is limited to in-frame clones, with some not included. The table has roughly 18,000 clones, 75% to 90% seen once. The sequenced sample was CD4+ or CD8+ T cells sorted from blood, obtained in a trial of the OX40 agonist ivuxolimab. The receptors come from an adult with an advanced solid tumor such as melanoma, head and neck, liver or kidney cancer.

The chain has TRBV2 and TRBJ2-7; 7 bases are shared with TRBD2. The CDR3 has 12 amino acids. V trimming: 7 bases; J trimming: 1 base; junction bases outside the gene matches: 1. CDR1 and CDR2 from the germline V gene are SNHLY and FYNNEI. CDR3 coding DNA: TGTGCCAGCAACGGGAGGTCCTACGAGCAGTACTTC. This sequence encodes CASNGRSYEQYF.

This clone was detected only once. The CDR3 bases are TGTGCCAGCAGCTTGACAGGGCAGACTGAAGCTTTCTTT. Translating gives CASSLTGQTEAFF. The chain joins TRBV14 to TRBJ1-1; 7 bases are a match to TRBD1. CDR3 size: 13 residues. Unmatched junction bases numbered 5, after V lost 5 bases and J lost 5 bases. CDR1 is SGHDN, CDR2 FVKESK, per germline.

J is TRBJ2-7 and V is TRBV30; 8 bases match TRBD1. Trimming cost V 8 bases and J 4 bases; bases outside gene matches: 7. Germline-derived CDR1 and CDR2 are GTSNPN and SVGIG (reference sequence). This CDR3 has 12 residues. CDR3 loop: CAGGTGLYEQYF. CDR3 DNA: TGTGCCGGCGGGACAGGCTTATACGAGCAGTACTTC.

The chain uses TRBV6-1 and TRBJ2-5; D remains ambiguous. The end of the DNA aligns better with TRBJ2-7, so the J call may be wrong. CDR3 length: 13 amino acids. The germline gives CDR1 MNHNS, CDR2 SASEGT. CDR3 residues: CASSERYSYEQYF. CDR3 nucleotides: TGTGCCAGCAGTGAAAGGTACTCCTACGAGCAGTACTTC.

This clone was observed once. V gene TRBV10-3 combines with J gene TRBJ2-1; D call uncertain. Per germline, CDR1 ENHRY and CDR2 SYGVKD. The CDR3 contains 15 residues. Trimming removed 0 bases from V and 8 bases from J, with 14 bases in between. CDR3: CAISESGYIRDEQFF. In nucleotides, the CDR3 is TGTGCCATCAGTGAGTCGGGATACATACGGGATGAGCAGTTCTTC.

This chain connects TRBV5-6 to TRBJ1-2; 7 nucleotides agree with TRBD1. Germline values: CDR1 SGHDT, CDR2 YYEEEE. The J segment lost 4 bases and the V segment lost 4 bases, leaving 10 bases of the junction unmatched. This CDR3 spans 15 amino acids. The CDR3 DNA reads as TGTGCCAGCAGCGAGACCTCGACAGGGATCTATGGCTACACCTTC. Translation gives CASSETSTGIYGYTF.

This sequence joins TRBV13 and TRBJ1-4, with D perhaps TRBD1 (5 bases). V lost 0 bases and J 8 bases, leaving 13 bases between the germline ends. The germline V gene has CDR1 PRHDT and CDR2 FYEKMQ (reference sequence). This CDR3 has 15 amino acids. In nucleotides, the CDR3 is TGTGCCAGCAGCTTAGGCGGGACCCAAGGGGAAAAACTGTTTTTT. This encodes CASSLGGTQGEKLFF.